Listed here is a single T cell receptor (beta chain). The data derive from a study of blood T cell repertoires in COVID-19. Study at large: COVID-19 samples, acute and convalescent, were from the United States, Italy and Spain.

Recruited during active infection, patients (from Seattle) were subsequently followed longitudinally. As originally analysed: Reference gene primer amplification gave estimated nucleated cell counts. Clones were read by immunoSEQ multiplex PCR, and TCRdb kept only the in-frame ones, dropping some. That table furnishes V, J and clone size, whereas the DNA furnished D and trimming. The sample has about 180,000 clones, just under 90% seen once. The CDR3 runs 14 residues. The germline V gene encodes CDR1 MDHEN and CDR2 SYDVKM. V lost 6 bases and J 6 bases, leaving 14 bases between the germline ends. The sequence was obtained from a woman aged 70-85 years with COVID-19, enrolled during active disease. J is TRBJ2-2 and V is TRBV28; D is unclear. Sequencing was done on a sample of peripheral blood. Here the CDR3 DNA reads TGTGCCAGCAGAATTACCCCTCGGGCCGGGGAGCTGTTTTTT. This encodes CASRITPRAGELFF.